The source of this T cell receptor (beta chain) is a study of blood T cell repertoires in COVID-19. Background on the study: Whether acute or convalescent, the COVID-19 samples came from the United States, Italy and Spain. In each case, the material was cDNA or gDNA derived from T cells, B-cell-depleted T cells, or PBMCs.

As handled by the study authors: For nucleated cells, counts were estimated from reference gene primer amplification. TCRdb's table, derived via immunoSEQ multiplex PCR, lists solely in-frame clones and lacks some. V, J and clone size reflect that table, while D and trimming were determined from the DNA. This table holds almost 95,000 clones, about two thirds found once. The CDR3 consists of 14 residues. V lost 1 base to trimming and J lost 3 bases, with 7 bases between them. The germline V gene has CDR1 SNHLY and CDR2 FYNNEI. The gene calls are TRBV2 and TRBJ1-5, with D hard to call. The clonotype was recovered from a woman aged 55-69 years in a cohort sampled during active or convalescent COVID-19. The specimen sequenced was peripheral blood. CDR3 nucleotides: TGTGCCAGCAGTGAAGGCAGTTACAATCAGCCCCAGCATTTT. It translates to CASSEGSYNQPQHF.